The 19 T cell receptor beta chains reported below all come from one sample, sequenced in a study of CD8+CD57+ T cells in acquired aplastic anemia. Researchers used genomic DNA as the template to profile TCR beta VDJ and CDR3. Via MiXCR, TCRdb re-called the reads, giving one row per CDR3 protein. This table has more than 150,000 distinct CDR3 sequences, nearly 50% appearing once. The authors sequenced patients whose flow cytometry had shown CD8+CD57+ cell expansion. Sequenced input: sorted CD4+, CD8+, or CD8+CD57+ T cells (not recorded which) from PBMCs. The receptors here all came from a human donor with aplastic anemia.

The chain combines TRBV7-3 with TRBJ2-5; D may be TRBD1 (6 bases). The CDR3 loop spans 13 amino acids. Germline V gives CDR1 SGHTA, CDR2 FQGTGA. Trimming took 1 base from V and 3 from J, leaving 6 bases between them. The CDR3 sequence: CASSLNREETQYF. In DNA form, the CDR3 reads TGTGCCAGCAGCTTAAACAGGGAAGAGACCCAGTACTTC.

V and J are TRBV20-1 and TRBJ2-3; 9 positions match TRBD2. CDR1 is DFQATT, CDR2 SNEGSKA, per germline (reference sequence). The CDR3 covers 14 residues. J was trimmed by 4 bases and V by 5 bases; bases with no gene match: 7. CDR3 protein: CSADWGGGADTQYF. CDR3 in DNA: TGCAGTGCTGATTGGGGCGGGGGGGCAGATACGCAGTATTTT.

Only a few counts were recorded for this clonotype. The V and J genes are TRBV15 and TRBJ2-3, with 9 bases matching TRBD1. With V trimmed by 3 bases and J by 1 base, 8 bases remained unmatched. CDR3 length equals 17 residues. The germline V gene has CDR1 LNHNV and CDR2 YYDKDF (reference sequence). The CDR3 loop is CATSRLRTGVGTDTQYF. CDR3 nucleotides: TGTGCCACCAGCAGGTTAAGGACAGGGGTAGGCACAGATACGCAGTATTTT.

A few counts support this clonotype. The chain couples TRBV3-1 to TRBJ2-1; D is perhaps TRBD1 or TRBD2 (6 bases each). V was clipped by 4 bases and J by 6 bases, with 13 bases between them. The V gene's germline CDR1 is LGHDT and CDR2 YNNKEL (reference sequence). This CDR3 spans 14 amino acids. For the CDR3, the DNA is TGTGCCAGCAGCCCCCTCGGGGGCCTCAATGAGCAGTTCTTC. This translates into CASSPLGGLNEQFF.

The CDR3 region has the DNA TGTGCCAGTAGGGACTTGGCCTCTGGAAACACCATATATTTT. It specifies CASRDLASGNTIYF. V is TRBV19 and J is TRBJ1-3; D gene uncertain. Germline CDR1 is LNHDA and CDR2 is SQIVND (reference sequence). CDR3 length: 14 residues. V lost 6 bases and J 0 bases, leaving 9 bases between the germline ends.

Ten or more counts support this clonotype. The chain is built from TRBV7-3 and TRBJ2-3, with D perhaps TRBD1 (5 bases). The CDR3 contains 20 residues. Trimming left V 1 base short and J 5 bases short, with 28 bases between. In germline, CDR1 is SGHTA, CDR2 FQGTGA. CDR3 sequence reads: CASSLNPIRTLSRGGDTQYF. Here the CDR3 DNA reads TGTGCCAGCAGCTTAAACCCAATCAGGACACTCTCAAGGGGTGGAGATACGCAGTATTTT.

This clonotype was seen a few times. This rearrangement joins TRBV10-3 to TRBJ1-6, with TRBD1 as a possible D gene (6 bases). Germline V gene sequence: CDR1 ENHRY, CDR2 SYGVKD. This CDR3 has 14 amino acids. The V end was cut by 4 bases, the J end by 5 bases, with 9 bases between. This chain's CDR3 is CAISADSNNSPLHF. CDR3 sequence (DNA): TGTGCCATCAGTGCGGACAGTAATAATTCACCCCTCCACTTT.

In its sample, this clonotype was seen a few times. The rearrangement uses TRBV20-1 and TRBJ2-1; maybe TRBD1 (6 bases). The CDR3 covers 10 residues. V lost 6 bases to trimming and J lost 12 bases, with 12 bases between them. The germline gives CDR1 DFQATT, CDR2 SNEGSKA (reference sequence). The CDR3 region has the DNA TGCAGTGCGGGGACATCAAGGCAGTTCTTC. Translation gives CSAGTSRQFF.

V usage is TRBV19 and J usage is TRBJ1-2; 11 bases agree with TRBD1. The CDR3 has 14 residues. Germline V gene data show CDR1 as LNHDA and CDR2 as SQIVND (reference sequence). V was clipped by 4 bases and J by 6 bases; unmatched bases: 4. In nucleotides, the CDR3 is TGTGCCAGTAGTAGGGGACAGGGGGGTAATGGCTACACCTTC. This gives the protein CASSRGQGGNGYTF.

This sequence joins TRBV20-1 and TRBJ2-7; 9 bases are shared with TRBD1. V lost 1 base, J lost 5 bases, and 9 bases stayed unmatched. CDR1 and CDR2 (germline): DFQATT, SNEGSKA (reference sequence). The CDR3 totals 15 residues. The CDR3 region has the DNA TGCAGTGCTAGAGGAAGCGGACAGGGGTTCAACGAGCAGTACTTC. It encodes CSARGSGQGFNEQYF.

This rearrangement joins TRBV7-9 to TRBJ1-2; D not certain. CDR3 length: 14 residues. The germline V and J ends were trimmed by 5 bases and 4 bases, with 14 bases remaining between them. Germline lookup yields CDR1 SEHNR and CDR2 FQNEAQ (reference sequence). CDR3 loop: CASSLSADAYGYTF. The CDR3 DNA follows: TGTGCCAGCAGCCTATCTGCGGATGCCTATGGCTACACCTTC.

In this sample, this clonotype turned up many times. This chain joins TRBV6-1 and TRBJ2-3; D gene uncertain. The CDR3 runs to 14 residues. Deletions cut 4 bases from V and 5 bases from J, with 13 bases between. Germline-derived CDR1 and CDR2 are MNHNS and SASEGT. CDR3 amino acids: CASSGGSFGDTQYF. As DNA, the CDR3 is TGTGCCAGCAGTGGTGGAAGTTTCGGAGATACGCAGTATTTT.

The chain recombines TRBV19 with TRBJ1-5, with 9 bases identical to TRBD1. Germline V gene lookup returns CDR1 LNHDA and CDR2 SQIVND (reference sequence). The V gene end was trimmed by 6 bases and the J gene end by 2 bases; junction bases not matched to a gene: 2. This CDR3 comprises 14 residues. Written as DNA, the CDR3 is TGTGCCAGTAGGTGGGACAGGGGCAATCAGCCCCAGCATTTT. Protein sequence: CASRWDRGNQPQHF.

At least ten counts were recorded for this clonotype. This sequence joins TRBV6-5 and TRBJ2-7; 9 nucleotides match TRBD1. Unmatched junction bases numbered 5, after V lost 3 bases and J lost 2 bases. The length of the CDR3 is 15 residues. The germline V gene encodes CDR1 MNHEY and CDR2 SVGAGI. This CDR3 is CASSYSGTGTYEQYF. DNA for the CDR3: TGTGCCAGCAGTTATAGTGGGACAGGGACCTACGAGCAGTACTTC.

This chain joins TRBV24-1 and TRBJ2-6; 9 positions agree with TRBD1. The CDR3 has 17 residues. In germline, CDR1 is KGHDR, CDR2 SFDVKD. J lost 1 base, V lost 3 bases, and 3 bases had no gene match. In DNA, the CDR3 is TGTGCCACCAGTGATCCGGACAGGGGATCTGGGGCCAACGTCCTGACTTTC. Translation gives CATSDPDRGSGANVLTF.

V gene TRBV19 combines with J gene TRBJ2-5, with TRBD2 identical over 7 bases. CDR3 length: 14 amino acids. V gave up 5 bases and J gave up 4 bases; unmatched junction bases: 7. The germline V gene has CDR1 LNHDA and CDR2 SQIVND (reference sequence). CDR3 sequence reads: CASSETGGLETQYF. The CDR3 region has the DNA TGTGCCAGTAGTGAGACGGGAGGCCTAGAGACCCAGTACTTC. Variable domain in full (rest from reference TRBV19 and TRBJ2-5): DGGITQSPKYLFRKEGQNVTLSCEQNLNHDAMYWYRQDPGQGLRLIYYSQIVNDFQKGDIAEGYSVSREKKESFPLTVTSAQKNPTAFYLCASSETGGLETQYFGPGTRLLVL.

This clonotype was counted at least ten times. This sequence joins TRBV12-3 or TRBV12-4 and TRBJ1-1; D remains ambiguous. The CDR3 has 14 amino acids. The V end was cut by 7 bases, the J end by 5 bases, with 17 bases between. The DNA of the CDR3 is TGTGCCAGCACCCCGAGCGGGCGGAAAACTGAAGCTTTCTTT. Its translation is CASTPSGRKTEAFF.

The chain uses TRBV4-2 and TRBJ1-1, with D unresolved. The CDR3 has 14 residues. Germline V gives CDR1 LGHNA, CDR2 YNFKEQ. Trimming removed 1 base at V and 4 bases at J, with 10 bases between. For the CDR3, the DNA is TGTGCCAGCAGCCAAGTAACGTCGGGCACTGAAGCTTTCTTT. It encodes CASSQVTSGTEAFF.

In this sample, this clonotype turned up a few times. The CDR3 bases are TGTGCCAGCGTGGGCAGGTACTATGGCTACACCTTC. It is translated as CASVGRYYGYTF. This chain joins TRBV7-8 and TRBJ1-2, with D unclear. The CDR3 sequence is 12 residues long. Trimming took 8 bases from V and 3 from J, leaving 10 bases between them. Germline V lookup: CDR1 SGHVS, CDR2 FQNEAQ.